These 28 T cell receptor beta chains were all obtained from the same sample, sequenced in a study of T cell responses to AZD1222 COVID-19 vaccine. TCRdb's table, derived via immunoSEQ multiplex PCR, lists solely in-frame clones and lacks some. The repertoire holds some 250,000 clones, with approximately 94% as singletons. Source: peripheral blood, taken 28 days after the second AZD1222 dose. The receptors come from an adult who received the AZD1222 COVID-19 vaccine.

The V gene is TRBV3-1 (or the pseudogene TRBV3-2), the J gene TRBJ2-2; 9 bases fit TRBD2. CDR3 length: 17 residues. Per germline, CDR1 LGHDT and CDR2 YNNKEL (reference sequence). Trimming took 4 bases from V and 4 from J; bases not matched to a gene: 10. The CDR3 here is CASSPLERGGATGELFF. CDR3 sequence (DNA): TGTGCCAGCAGCCCGCTTGAGCGCGGGGGGGCCACCGGGGAGCTGTTTTTT.

This chain uses TRBV19 with TRBJ2-7; D is uncertain. Germline lookup yields CDR1 LNHDA and CDR2 SQIVND (reference sequence). The CDR3 runs 9 residues. Trimming removed 8 bases at V and 6 bases at J, with 5 bases between. For the CDR3, the DNA is TGTGCCAGTGACTCCGAGCAGTACTTC. Translated, it gives CASDSEQYF.

The chain joins TRBV6-5 to TRBJ1-1; maybe TRBD1 (6 bases). Germline V gene data show CDR1 as MNHEY and CDR2 as SVGAGI. V was cut by 6 bases and J by 7 bases, with 9 bases left in between. The CDR3 consists of 11 residues. The CDR3 protein is CASRSGVEAFF. In nucleotides, the CDR3 is TGTGCCAGCAGATCAGGGGTTGAAGCTTTCTTT.

V gene TRBV7-3 combines with J gene TRBJ2-5; 9 bases agree with TRBD1. The CDR3 is 15 amino acids. Germline CDR1 SGHTA, CDR2 FQGTGA. Losses at the gene ends were 5 bases for V and 7 bases for J; bases not matched to a gene: 11. The CDR3, as DNA: TGTGCCAGCAGCGCCGGGACAGGGCGTGATCGGACCCAGTACTTC. It encodes CASSAGTGRDRTQYF.

V and J are TRBV12-3 or TRBV12-4 and TRBJ1-2; a weak D match, TRBD1 (5 bases). CDR3 length: 11 residues. V lost 6 bases and J lost 7, with 9 bases in between. This CDR3 is CASSIGGGYTF. In nucleotides, the CDR3 is TGTGCCAGCAGCATCGGGGGTGGCTACACCTTC.

V is TRBV13 and J is TRBJ2-2, with D tentatively TRBD1 (5 bases). CDR1 and CDR2 (germline): PRHDT, FYEKMQ (reference sequence). CDR3 length: 18 residues. Trimming left V 2 bases short and J 5 bases short, with 21 bases between. CDR3 DNA sequence: TGTGCCAGCAGCTTACAATCCGGGCGAGTTCAGGGAACCGGGGAGCTGTTTTTT. Translated, it gives CASSLQSGRVQGTGELFF.

The J gene is TRBJ1-1, the V gene TRBV28; the match to TRBD1 covers 7 bases. Germline V CDR1 and CDR2: MDHEN, SYDVKM. CDR3 length: 14 amino acids. V was pared by 6 bases and J by 4 bases, with 8 bases of the junction left unmatched. The CDR3 here is CASRAGTVLTEAFF. For the CDR3, the DNA is TGTGCCAGCAGGGCCGGGACAGTTCTCACTGAAGCTTTCTTT.

This clone was seen a handful of times. This chain uses TRBV28 with TRBJ2-3; the match to TRBD2 covers 12 bases. The CDR3 sequence is 15 residues long. Germline V gives CDR1 MDHEN, CDR2 SYDVKM. V was clipped by 7 bases and J by 8 bases; unmatched bases: 10. This CDR3 is CASTPLAGGPGTQYF. The CDR3 nucleotides read TGTGCCAGCACCCCCCTAGCGGGAGGGCCGGGTACGCAGTATTTT.

The rearrangement links TRBV7-9 to TRBJ1-2; 9 nucleotides agree with TRBD1. The CDR3 is 15 amino acids. The germline V gene encodes CDR1 SEHNR and CDR2 FQNEAQ (reference sequence). Unmatched junction bases numbered 9, after V lost 4 bases and J lost 6 bases. The CDR3 spells CASSSARDRVNGYTF. DNA of the CDR3: TGTGCCAGCAGCTCGGCGAGGGACAGGGTAAATGGCTACACCTTC.

This chain connects TRBV4-3 to TRBJ2-1; D perhaps matches TRBD1 (7 bases). In germline, CDR1 is LGHNA, CDR2 YSLEER. Trimming shortened V by 4 bases and J by 7 bases, and 17 bases separated the two germline ends. The CDR3 is made up of 15 amino acids. For the CDR3, the DNA is TGCGCCAGCAGCCCCATGGGGGCAGGGGGGAATGAGCAGTTCTTC. Protein product: CASSPMGAGGNEQFF.

The CDR3 protein is CASSLRGIYGYTF. CDR3 nucleotide sequence: TGTGCCAGCAGCCTCCGGGGAATCTATGGCTACACCTTC. The chain couples TRBV11-2 to TRBJ1-2; D not certain. Deletions cut 5 bases from V and 4 bases from J, with 11 bases between. The germline V gene has CDR1 SGHAT and CDR2 FQNNGV. This CDR3 has 13 amino acids.

V is TRBV3-1 (or the pseudogene TRBV3-2) and J is TRBJ1-2; the match to TRBD1 covers 9 bases. The CDR3 contains 16 residues. The junction had 12 bases not matched to a gene; V was cut back by 2 bases and J by 8 bases. Germline values: CDR1 LGHDT, CDR2 YNNKEL (reference sequence). CDR3 amino acids: CASSQHRDREHLGYTF. CDR3 coding DNA: TGTGCCAGCAGCCAACACCGGGACAGGGAGCACTTGGGCTACACCTTC.

The CDR3 reads CASSSLAGASYEQYF. The CDR3 DNA reads TGTGCCAGCAGCTCTCTAGCGGGAGCCTCCTACGAGCAGTACTTC. The chain carries TRBV6-6 and TRBJ2-7, with TRBD2 matching 10 bases. Trimming at V came to 6 bases and at J to 0 bases, leaving 5 bases not matched to a gene. The CDR3 is 15 amino acids. Looked up from germline, CDR1 is MNHNY and CDR2 is SVGAGI (reference sequence).

The gene calls are TRBV20-1 and TRBJ2-7, with 8 positions matching TRBD2. With 3 bases clipped from V and 0 bases from J, the junction kept 7 bases outside the gene matches. CDR3 length: 15 amino acids. Germline-derived CDR1 and CDR2 are DFQATT and SNEGSKA (reference sequence). The CDR3 loop reads CSASDAGGPSYEQYF. The CDR3 bases are TGCAGTGCTAGTGACGCGGGGGGCCCCTCCTACGAGCAGTACTTC.

J is TRBJ2-1 and V is TRBV9; 8 positions match TRBD2. V lost 0 bases to trimming and J lost 8 bases; unmatched junction nucleotides: 7. The germline CDR1 and CDR2 sequences are SGDLS and YYNGEE. The CDR3 contains 15 residues. CDR3 region: CASSVVAGGGYEQFF. DNA of the CDR3: TGTGCCAGCAGCGTAGTCGCGGGAGGAGGGTATGAGCAGTTCTTC.

The V gene is TRBV3-1 (or the pseudogene TRBV3-2), the J gene TRBJ2-7; the match to TRBD1 covers 11 bases. Germline assignment: CDR1 LGHDT and CDR2 YNNKEL (reference sequence). The ends lost 3 bases at V and 4 bases at J; junction bases unmatched: 11. This CDR3 has 17 residues. CDR3 nucleotides: TGTGCCAGCAGCCATCCCCTCTCGGGGACAGGGGGATACGAGCAGTACTTC. It translates to CASSHPLSGTGGYEQYF.

The chain is built from TRBV2 and TRBJ2-1, with 8 nucleotides matching TRBD2. The CDR3 has 15 amino acids. Germline CDR1 is SNHLY and CDR2 is FYNNEI. Trimming took 6 bases from V and 0 from J; bases not matched to a gene: 4. In nucleotides, the CDR3 is TGTGCCAGCAGACTAGCGGAGAGCTCCTACAATGAGCAGTTCTTC. Translated, it gives CASRLAESSYNEQFF. The full variable domain, rest sourced from reference TRBV2 and TRBJ2-1, is EPEVTQTPSHQVTQMGQEVILRCVPISNHLYFYWYRQILGQKVEFLVSFYNNEISEKSEIFDDQFSVERPDGSNFTLKIRSTKLEDSAMYFCASRLAESSYNEQFFGPGTRLTVL.

This chain joins TRBV4-2 and TRBJ1-2, with a tentative D call TRBD1 (5 bases). The CDR3 totals 15 residues. From germline, CDR1 is LGHNA and CDR2 YNFKEQ. V dropped 0 bases and J dropped 8 bases, with 16 bases sitting between them. The chain's CDR3 is CASSQEQGQGRGYTF. The CDR3 region has the DNA TGTGCCAGCAGCCAAGAGCAGGGCCAAGGGAGAGGCTACACCTTC.

The chain combines TRBV11-2 with TRBJ2-3; no clear D gene. This CDR3 comprises 13 residues. Between the trimmed V and J ends, which lost 0 bases and 1 base, there was a span of 2 bases. Germline CDR1 reads SGHAT; CDR2 reads FQNNGV. The CDR3 DNA is TGTGCCAGCAGCTTAGAGGGCACAGATACGCAGTATTTT. Protein product: CASSLEGTDTQYF.

V is TRBV5-4 and J is TRBJ1-2, with D possibly being TRBD1 (5 bases). This CDR3 comprises 15 residues. V lost 1 base, J lost 6 bases, and 16 bases lay in between. Germline-derived CDR1 and CDR2 are SGHNT and YYREEE (reference sequence). In nucleotides, the CDR3 is TGTGCCAGCAGCTTGCTGCCCTTTGGGGCAGATGGCTACACCTTC. Its protein product is CASSLLPFGADGYTF.

In this sample, this clone turned up once. The chain couples TRBV27 to TRBJ1-1, with 10 bases lining up with TRBD1. Per the germline V gene, CDR1 is MNHEY and CDR2 is SMNVEV (reference sequence). V lost 5 bases to trimming and J lost 4 bases; unmatched junction nucleotides: 19. The CDR3 runs to 19 residues. CDR3 bases: TGTGCCAGCAGTCTTAGGATACCGGGACAGGGGCGCGGTGGCACTGAAGCTTTCTTT. This sequence encodes CASSLRIPGQGRGGTEAFF.

The chain joins TRBV4-3 to TRBJ2-4; D gene unclear. This CDR3 comprises 14 residues. The V end lost 1 base, the J end lost 7 bases, and 11 bases lay between the germline ends. Germline CDR1 reads LGHNA; CDR2 reads YSLEER. CDR3 loop: CASSQAQAGNIQYF. CDR3 nucleotides: TGCGCCAGCAGCCAAGCCCAGGCCGGGAACATTCAGTACTTC.

This chain joins TRBV4-3 and TRBJ1-5; 9 nucleotides match TRBD1. This CDR3 spans 15 amino acids. In germline, CDR1 is LGHNA, CDR2 YSLEER. J gave up 4 bases and V 4 bases, and 5 bases lay outside the gene matches. The CDR3 spells CASSPRTGENQPQHF. In DNA form, the CDR3 reads TGCGCCAGCAGCCCTAGGACAGGGGAGAATCAGCCCCAGCATTTT.

This chain uses TRBV28 with TRBJ1-5; tentatively, D is TRBD1 (5 bases). The CDR3 spans 15 residues. Germline V gives CDR1 MDHEN, CDR2 SYDVKM. The ends were cut back, 6 bases at V and 7 bases at J, with 19 bases in the middle. CDR3 DNA: TGTGCCAGCAGGATGGGACTCGAGTTCAGGCAGCCCCAGCATTTT. Translated, it gives CASRMGLEFRQPQHF.

The J gene is TRBJ2-7, the V gene TRBV28; TRBD2 matches at 9 bases. V shed 6 bases, J shed 2 bases, and the junction held 8 bases outside the gene matches. The CDR3 consists of 15 residues. Germline CDR1 MDHEN, CDR2 SYDVKM. The CDR3 DNA reads as TGTGCCAGCAGGGGGCTAGCGGGGACTCCCTACGAGCAGTACTTC. This sequence encodes CASRGLAGTPYEQYF. The variable domain in full, completed from reference TRBV28 and TRBJ2-7, reads DVKVTQSSRYLVKRTGEKVFLECVQDMDHENMFWYRQDPGLGLRLIYFSYDVKMKEKGDIPEGYSVSREKKERFSLILESASTNQTSMYLCASRGLAGTPYEQYFGPGTRLTVT.

This chain joins TRBV4-3 and TRBJ2-7; TRBD2 agrees at 8 bases. Germline lookup yields CDR1 LGHNA and CDR2 YSLEER. This CDR3 comprises 14 residues. With 4 bases clipped from V and 3 bases from J, the junction kept 5 bases outside the gene matches. The chain's CDR3 is CASSPSAGGYEQYF. The DNA of the CDR3 is TGCGCCAGCAGCCCCTCGGCGGGAGGCTACGAGCAGTACTTC.

This chain connects TRBV6-5 to TRBJ2-3; D is unclear. The CDR3 is made up of 14 amino acids. Germline-derived CDR1 and CDR2 are MNHEY and SVGAGI. V was pared by 4 bases and J by 2 bases, with 10 bases between. The CDR3 sequence: CASSSRQSTDTQYF. The CDR3 DNA reads as TGTGCCAGCAGTTCTCGGCAGTCCACAGATACGCAGTATTTT.

The chain has TRBV5-4 and TRBJ1-4, with D possibly TRBD1 on 5 matching bases. The CDR3 covers 14 residues. V was shortened by 3 bases and J by 4 bases, with 10 bases between the two germline ends. Per germline, CDR1 SGHNT and CDR2 YYREEE (reference sequence). CDR3 DNA: TGTGCCAGCAGCTCTGGGGGGGGTAATGAAAAACTGTTTTTT. The encoded protein is CASSSGGGNEKLFF. The full variable domain, with the rest looked up from reference TRBV5-4 and TRBJ1-4, is ETGVTQSPTHLIKTRGQQVTLRCSSQSGHNTVSWYQQALGQGPQFIFQYYREEENGRGNFPPRFSGLQFPNYSSELNVNALELDDSALYLCASSSGGGNEKLFFGSGTQLSVL.